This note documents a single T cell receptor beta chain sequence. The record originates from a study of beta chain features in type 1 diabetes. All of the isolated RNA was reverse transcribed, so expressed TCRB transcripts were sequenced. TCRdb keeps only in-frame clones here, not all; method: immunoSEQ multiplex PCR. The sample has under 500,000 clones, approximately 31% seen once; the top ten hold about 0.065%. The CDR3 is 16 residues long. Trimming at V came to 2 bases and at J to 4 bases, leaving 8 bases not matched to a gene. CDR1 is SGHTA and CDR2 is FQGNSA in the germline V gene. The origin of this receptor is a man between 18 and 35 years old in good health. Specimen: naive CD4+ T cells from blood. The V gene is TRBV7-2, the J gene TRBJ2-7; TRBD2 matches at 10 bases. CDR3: CASSLSRRAGGYEQYF. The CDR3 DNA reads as TGTGCCAGCAGCTTATCGCGGCGAGCGGGAGGGTACGAGCAGTACTTC.